This TCR beta chain was identified in a study of Ad26.COV2.S vaccination and SARS-CoV-2 variants. For the study at large: Ad26.COV2.S given intramuscularly, once or twice 56 days apart.

General study findings and limits: It was vaccine recipients, not placebo recipients, who had the higher spike-specific TCR breadth.

The germline CDR1 and CDR2 sequences are MGHRA and YSYEKL. CDR3 length: 16 residues. V shed 1 base and J shed 1 base, with 11 bases lying between them. Treatment in this sample: roughly 19 received Ad26.COV2.S at low or high dose, single or two shots; several received placebo; per-sample allocation not given. Day 63 following the first vaccine or placebo injection was when the samples were taken. Ad26 vector vaccine expressed Wuhan-strain SARS-CoV-2 spike. Generated by immunoSEQ multiplex PCR, the TCRdb table keeps only in-frame clones and is missing some. Among around 450,000 clones listed, roughly 88% were seen once. In the case of this clone: No antigen is known for it.

V is TRBV4-1 and J is TRBJ2-1; the D gene is possibly TRBD2 (5 bases). The TCR was taken from a person aged 18 to 59 who received the Ad26.COV2.S COVID-19 vaccine or a placebo. The input for sequencing was peripheral blood, taken in a trial of Ad26.COV2.S vaccine versus placebo. Here the CDR3 DNA reads TGCGCCAGCAGCCAAGTGGACTTGTTTTCCTACAATGAGCAGTTCTTC. This gives the protein CASSQVDLFSYNEQFF.